Listed below are T cell receptor beta chains from one sample, sequenced in a study of cytomegalovirus exposure and HLA in healthy donors. Profiled with immunoSEQ multiplex PCR; TCRdb holds only in-frame clones, not every one. The data show under 200,000 clones, roughly 96% seen once. Sequencing was performed on PBMCs. The receptor source for this set is a woman aged 18-35 years in good health and CMV-seronegative. Both conserved end residues are part of each CDR3. D genes are given only for firm matches. Not all rows give a size; the values are once, few, many and, for expanded clones, a class.

d_gene,abundance,j_gene,len,v_gene,CDR3nt,CDR3aa
-,-,TRBJ1-3,14,TRBV19,TGTGCCAGTAGACCAGAGGGGGCTGGAAACACCATATATTTT,CASRPEGAGNTIYF
TRBD1,-,TRBJ2-5,15,TRBV6-5,TGTGCCAGCAGCCCGGAGACAGGGTTGTACGAGACCCAGTACTTC,CASSPETGLYETQYF
TRBD2,-,TRBJ2-7,13,TRBV5-1,TGCGCCAGCAGCTCCGGAGGACTAGCGGGGAAGTACTTC,CASSSGGLAGKYF
-,-,TRBJ1-1,18,TRBV11-3,TGTGCCAGACTTCCCCCGGGGGGAGCCGACCGAGGGGACACTGAAGCTTTCTTT,CARLPPGGADRGDTEAFF
TRBD2,-,TRBJ2-3,15,TRBV9,TGTGCCAGCAGCGAGGGAGGGGTCCCCGCAGATACGCAGTATTTT,CASSEGGVPADTQYF
TRBD2,-,TRBJ2-5,15,TRBV5-1,TGCGCCAGCAGCTTGGGCCCCGGGAGGCAAGAGACCCAGTACTTC,CASSLGPGRQETQYF
-,-,TRBJ1-5,13,TRBV6-5,TGTGCCAGCAGTTCGTATAGCAATCAGCCCCAGCATTTT,CASSSYSNQPQHF
TRBD2,once,TRBJ2-2,16,TRBV28,TGTGCCAGCAGTTCCTCCGGGACTAGCGTTGCCGGGGAGCTGTTTTTT,CASSSSGTSVAGELFF
-,-,TRBJ1-6,14,TRBV9,TGTGCCAGCAGCGTAGGGGCAGGGGATTCACCCCTCCACTTT,CASSVGAGDSPLHF
TRBD1,-,TRBJ2-7,15,TRBV19,TGTGCCAGTAGCCGCCGAGGCCAGGGGGCTTACGAGCAGTACTTC,CASSRRGQGAYEQYF
TRBD2,once,TRBJ2-1,17,TRBV4-1,TGCGCCAGCAGCCAAGAGCCGGGGACTATCTCCTACAATGAGCAGTTCTTC,CASSQEPGTISYNEQFF
TRBD1,-,TRBJ2-5,13,TRBV7-8,TGTGCCAGCAGCCCCGGACAGGGAGAGACCCAGTACTTC,CASSPGQGETQYF
TRBD2,-,TRBJ2-7,14,TRBV9,TGTGCCAGCAGCGCCGGCGCGGGAGACTACGAGCAGTACTTC,CASSAGAGDYEQYF
-,-,TRBJ2-7,14,TRBV4-3,TGCGCCAGCAGCCAATCCATCACAGGTATCGAGCAGTACTTC,CASSQSITGIEQYF
-,-,TRBJ1-1,15,TRBV7-6,TGTGCCAGCAGCCAATGGACAGTGACGAACACTGAAGCTTTCTTT,CASSQWTVTNTEAFF
-,-,TRBJ2-7,15,TRBV5-1,TGCGCCAGCAGCGCAGTGGACAGTCCTACCTACGAGCAGTACTTC,CASSAVDSPTYEQYF
-,-,TRBJ1-6,13,TRBV10-2,TGCGCCAGCAGCCCGGGAGAATGGTCACCCCTCCACTTT,CASSPGEWSPLHF
-,-,TRBJ1-4,13,TRBV18,TGTGCCAGCTCACTGTCGCGGTATGAAAAACTGTTTTTT,CASSLSRYEKLFF
TRBD2,-,TRBJ2-3,15,TRBV15,TGTGCCACCAGTATCGGGACTAGGCCTGCCGATACGCAGTATTTT,CATSIGTRPADTQYF
TRBD1,-,TRBJ1-1,15,TRBV4-3,TGCGCCAGCACCCAAGGACAGGAGTCGAACACTGAAGCTTTCTTT,CASTQGQESNTEAFF
TRBD1,-,TRBJ1-4,16,TRBV5-1,TGCGCCAGCAGCTTAGGAGGGACAGGGGCTAATGAAAAACTGTTTTTT,CASSLGGTGANEKLFF
TRBD1,-,TRBJ1-1,15,TRBV7-8,TGTGCCAGCAGCTTAGGGACAGGGATGGTCACTGAAGCTTTCTTT,CASSLGTGMVTEAFF
TRBD2,-,TRBJ2-7,14,TRBV5-4,TGTGCCAGCAGCGGAGGTAGCGGGGGTTGGGAGCAGTACTTC,CASSGGSGGWEQYF
-,-,TRBJ1-1,14,TRBV9,TGTGCCAGCAGCGTAGGACAAGAGAACACTGAAGCTTTCTTT,CASSVGQENTEAFF
-,-,TRBJ2-7,11,TRBV4-3,TGCGCCAGCAGCCAAGTAAACGAGCAGTACTTC,CASSQVNEQYF